The next 6 T cell receptor beta chains were all read from a single sample in a study of T cell changes during pregnancy in multiple sclerosis. TCRdb's table, derived via immunoSEQ multiplex PCR, lists solely in-frame clones and lacks some. The repertoire consists of 25,000 to 35,000 clones, with around nine tenths occurring once and the leading ten covering 4.5% to 7%. Specimen: CD8+ T cells from peripheral blood mononuclear cells, collected before pregnancy. The receptors were sampled from a female donor with multiple sclerosis, enrolled in a pregnancy study.

The chain is built from TRBV19 and TRBJ2-2, with 12 bases matching TRBD2. The V segment lost 2 bases and the J segment 5 bases; nucleotides outside the gene matches: 6. There are 17 residues in the CDR3. Per germline, CDR1 LNHDA and CDR2 SQIVND (reference sequence). CDR3 loop: CASSIPRLAGETGELFF. CDR3 nucleotide sequence: TGTGCCAGTAGTATACCCCGACTAGCGGGAGAGACCGGGGAGCTGTTTTTT.

V gene TRBV7-9 combines with J gene TRBJ1-2; TRBD1 is a possible D gene (5 bases). Germline V CDR1 and CDR2: SEHNR, FQNEAQ (reference sequence). The CDR3 loop spans 15 amino acids. Trimming took off 1 base at V and 3 bases at J, with 12 bases between the two ends. The DNA for the CDR3 is TGTGCCAGCAGCTTAGGTCAGGGCGAGGACTATGGCTACACCTTC. Protein sequence: CASSLGQGEDYGYTF.

V gene TRBV27 combines with J gene TRBJ2-7; D gene ambiguous. This CDR3 contains 16 residues. The V and J ends lost 0 bases and 2 bases respectively, with 14 bases between them. CDR1 is MNHEY, CDR2 SMNVEV, per germline (reference sequence). The CDR3 loop is CASSLSIEARAYEQYF. The CDR3 nucleotides read TGTGCCAGCAGTTTATCGATTGAGGCCCGAGCCTACGAGCAGTACTTC.

CDR3 in DNA: TGTGCCAGCTCACCCACTAGCCCCCATGAGCAGTTCTTC. It yields the protein CASSPTSPHEQFF. The V call is TRBV18, the J call TRBJ2-1; perhaps TRBD2 as D (6 bases). This CDR3 has 13 amino acids. V gave up 3 bases and J gave up 8 bases, with 11 bases separating them. The V gene's germline CDR1 is KGHSH and CDR2 LQKENI.

In nucleotides, the CDR3 is TGTGCCAGCAGTTATGAGGCGAACACCGGGGAGCTGTTTTTT. Its protein product is CASSYEANTGELFF. This chain joins TRBV27 and TRBJ2-2; D unclear. The CDR3 runs to 14 residues. Trimming pared 4 bases from V and 0 bases from J, leaving 6 bases between. CDR1 is MNHEY, CDR2 SMNVEV, per germline (reference sequence).

The genes are TRBV27 and TRBJ1-5; tentative D call: TRBD1 (6 bases). With 4 bases removed from V and 3 bases from J, the gap between germline ends came to 10 bases. Germline loops: CDR1 MNHEY, CDR2 SMNVEV (reference sequence). This CDR3 is built from 14 residues. CDR3 DNA sequence: TGTGCCAGCAGTTCAACAGGGCTCAATCAGCCCCAGCATTTT. Its protein product is CASSSTGLNQPQHF.